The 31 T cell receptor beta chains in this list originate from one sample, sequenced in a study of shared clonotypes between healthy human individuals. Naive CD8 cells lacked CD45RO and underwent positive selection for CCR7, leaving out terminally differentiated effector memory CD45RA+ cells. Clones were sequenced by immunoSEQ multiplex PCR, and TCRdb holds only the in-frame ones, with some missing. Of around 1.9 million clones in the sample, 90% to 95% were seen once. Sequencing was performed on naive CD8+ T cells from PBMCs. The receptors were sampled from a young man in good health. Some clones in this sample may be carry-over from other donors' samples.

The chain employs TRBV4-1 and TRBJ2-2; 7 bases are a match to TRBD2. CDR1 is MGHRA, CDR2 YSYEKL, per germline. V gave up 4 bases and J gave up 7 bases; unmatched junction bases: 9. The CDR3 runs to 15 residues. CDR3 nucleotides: TGCGCCAGCAGCCCCGGGGAGGGGCGGATCGGGGAGCTGTTTTTT. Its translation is CASSPGEGRIGELFF.

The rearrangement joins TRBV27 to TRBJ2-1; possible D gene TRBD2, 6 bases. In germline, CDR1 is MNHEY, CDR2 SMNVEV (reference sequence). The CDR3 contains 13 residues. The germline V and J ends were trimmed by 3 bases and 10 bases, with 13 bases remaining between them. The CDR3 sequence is CASSLGKRGEQFF. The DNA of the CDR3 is TGTGCCAGCAGTTTGGGAAAACGGGGGGAGCAGTTCTTC.

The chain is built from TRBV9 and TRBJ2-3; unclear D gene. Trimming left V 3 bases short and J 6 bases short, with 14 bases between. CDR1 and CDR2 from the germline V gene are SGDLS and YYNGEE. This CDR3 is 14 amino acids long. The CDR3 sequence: CASSGRKGPDTQYF. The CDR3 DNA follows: TGTGCCAGCAGCGGTAGGAAAGGGCCGGATACGCAGTATTTT.

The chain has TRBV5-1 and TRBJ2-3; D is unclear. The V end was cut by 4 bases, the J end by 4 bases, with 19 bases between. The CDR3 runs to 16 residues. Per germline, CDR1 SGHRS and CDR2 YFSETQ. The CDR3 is CASSGLGLTGPDTQYF. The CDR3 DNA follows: TGCGCCAGCAGCGGGCTTGGTCTTACCGGACCAGATACGCAGTATTTT.

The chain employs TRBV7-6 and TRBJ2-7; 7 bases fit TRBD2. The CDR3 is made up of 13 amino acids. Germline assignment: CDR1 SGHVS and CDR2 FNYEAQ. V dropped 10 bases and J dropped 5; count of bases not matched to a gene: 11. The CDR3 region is CATGRLAGDEQYF. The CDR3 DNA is TGTGCCACTGGCCGACTAGCCGGCGACGAGCAGTACTTC.

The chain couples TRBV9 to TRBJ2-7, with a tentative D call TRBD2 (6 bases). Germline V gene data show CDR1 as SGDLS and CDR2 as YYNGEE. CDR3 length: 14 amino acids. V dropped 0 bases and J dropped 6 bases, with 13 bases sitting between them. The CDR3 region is CASSVAREHSEQYF. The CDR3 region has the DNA TGTGCCAGCAGCGTAGCACGGGAGCATTCCGAGCAGTACTTC.

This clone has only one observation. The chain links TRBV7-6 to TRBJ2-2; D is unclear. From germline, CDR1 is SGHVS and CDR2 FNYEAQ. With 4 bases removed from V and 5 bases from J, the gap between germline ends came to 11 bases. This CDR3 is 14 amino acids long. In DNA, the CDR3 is TGTGCCAGCAGCTCCCGACTTGTTACCGGGGAGCTGTTTTTT. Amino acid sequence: CASSSRLVTGELFF.

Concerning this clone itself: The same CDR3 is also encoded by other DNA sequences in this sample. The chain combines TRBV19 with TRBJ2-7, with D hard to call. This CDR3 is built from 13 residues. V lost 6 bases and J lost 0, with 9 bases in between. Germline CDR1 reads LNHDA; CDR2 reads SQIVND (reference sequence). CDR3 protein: CASSPAGSYEQYF. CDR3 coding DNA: TGTGCCAGTAGCCCAGCTGGCTCCTACGAGCAGTACTTC.

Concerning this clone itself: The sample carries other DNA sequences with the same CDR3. The DNA of the CDR3 is TGCGCCAGCAGCTTGGCCGGACTAGCCTCCTACAATGAGCAGTTCTTC. Translated, it gives CASSLAGLASYNEQFF. The chain links TRBV5-1 to TRBJ2-1; 8 nucleotides align to TRBD2. Germline CDR1 reads SGHRS; CDR2 reads YFSETQ. V lost 0 bases, J lost 0 bases, and 2 bases stayed unmatched. The CDR3 is 16 residues long.

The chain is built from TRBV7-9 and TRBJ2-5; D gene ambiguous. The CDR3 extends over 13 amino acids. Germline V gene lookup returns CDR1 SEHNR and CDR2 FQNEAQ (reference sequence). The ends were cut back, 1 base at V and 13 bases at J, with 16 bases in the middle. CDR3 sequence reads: CASSLDQSRSRYF. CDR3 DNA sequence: TGTGCCAGCAGCTTAGACCAATCCCGTAGTCGGTACTTC. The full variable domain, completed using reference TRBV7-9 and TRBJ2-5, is DTGVSQNPRHKITKRGQNVTFRCDPISEHNRLYWYRQTLGQGPEFLTYFQNEAQLEKSRLLSDRFSAERPKGSFSTLEIQRTEQGDSAMYLCASSLDQSRSRYFGPGTRLLVL.

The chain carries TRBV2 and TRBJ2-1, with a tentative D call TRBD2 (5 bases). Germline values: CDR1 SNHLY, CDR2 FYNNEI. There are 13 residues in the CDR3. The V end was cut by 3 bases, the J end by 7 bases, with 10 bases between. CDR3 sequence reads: CASSEGSGNEQFF. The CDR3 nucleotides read TGTGCCAGCAGTGAGGGGTCGGGGAATGAGCAGTTCTTC.

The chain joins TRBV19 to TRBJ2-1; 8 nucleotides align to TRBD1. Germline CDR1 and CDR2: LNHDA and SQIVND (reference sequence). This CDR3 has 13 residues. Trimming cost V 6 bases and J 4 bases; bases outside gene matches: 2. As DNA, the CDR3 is TGTGCCAGTAGAGGGACAGGTTACAATGAGCAGTTCTTC. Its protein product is CASRGTGYNEQFF.

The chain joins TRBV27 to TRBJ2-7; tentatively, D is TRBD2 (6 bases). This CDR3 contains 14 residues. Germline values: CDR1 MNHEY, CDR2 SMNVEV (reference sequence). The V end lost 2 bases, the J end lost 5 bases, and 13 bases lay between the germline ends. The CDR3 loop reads CASSLQGGDDEQYF. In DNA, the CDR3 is TGTGCCAGCAGTTTACAGGGAGGAGATGACGAGCAGTACTTC.

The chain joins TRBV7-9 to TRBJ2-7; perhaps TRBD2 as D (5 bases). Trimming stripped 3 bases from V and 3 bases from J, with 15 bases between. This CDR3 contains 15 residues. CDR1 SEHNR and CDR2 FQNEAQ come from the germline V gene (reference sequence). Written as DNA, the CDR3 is TGTGCCAGCAGCTTTCAAGCGGAGCCCCTCTACGAGCAGTACTTC. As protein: CASSFQAEPLYEQYF. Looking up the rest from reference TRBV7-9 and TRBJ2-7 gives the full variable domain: DTGVSQNPRHKITKRGQNVTFRCDPISEHNRLYWYRQTLGQGPEFLTYFQNEAQLEKSRLLSDRFSAERPKGSFSTLEIQRTEQGDSAMYLCASSFQAEPLYEQYFGPGTRLTVT.

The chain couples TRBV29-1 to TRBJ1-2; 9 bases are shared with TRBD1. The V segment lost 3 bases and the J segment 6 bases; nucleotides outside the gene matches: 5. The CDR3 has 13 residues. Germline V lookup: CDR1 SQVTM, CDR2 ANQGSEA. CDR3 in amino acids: CSVEETGGNGYTF. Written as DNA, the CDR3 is TGCAGCGTTGAGGAGACAGGGGGGAATGGCTACACCTTC. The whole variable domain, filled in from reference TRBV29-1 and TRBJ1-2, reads SAVISQKPSRDICQRGTSLTIQCQVDSQVTMMFWYRQQPGQSLTLIATANQGSEATYESGFVIDKFPISRPNLTFSTLTVSNMSPEDSSIYLCSVEETGGNGYTFGSGTRLTVV.

The CDR3 sequence is CASSPSGPASYEQYF. Here the CDR3 DNA reads TGTGCCAGCTCACCCAGCGGGCCGGCATCCTACGAGCAGTACTTC. The chain couples TRBV18 to TRBJ2-7, with D maybe TRBD2 (6 bases). Germline CDR1 reads KGHSH; CDR2 reads LQKENI. V gave up 3 bases and J gave up 1 base, with 13 bases separating them. The CDR3 is made up of 15 amino acids.

CDR3 residues: CASSSAGGAYNEQFF. As DNA, the CDR3 is TGTGCCAGCAGCTCAGCGGGAGGAGCCTACAATGAGCAGTTCTTC. This sequence joins TRBV11-2 and TRBJ2-1; 9 bases agree with TRBD2. Germline lookup yields CDR1 SGHAT and CDR2 FQNNGV. V lost 4 bases to trimming and J lost 2 bases; unmatched junction nucleotides: 3. The CDR3 has 15 amino acids.

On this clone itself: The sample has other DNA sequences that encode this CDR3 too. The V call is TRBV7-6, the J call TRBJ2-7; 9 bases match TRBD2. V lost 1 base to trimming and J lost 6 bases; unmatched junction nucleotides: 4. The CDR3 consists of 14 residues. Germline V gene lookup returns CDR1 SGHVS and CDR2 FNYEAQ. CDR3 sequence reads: CASSLGREGLEQYF. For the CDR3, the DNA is TGTGCCAGCAGCTTAGGGCGGGAGGGCCTCGAGCAGTACTTC.

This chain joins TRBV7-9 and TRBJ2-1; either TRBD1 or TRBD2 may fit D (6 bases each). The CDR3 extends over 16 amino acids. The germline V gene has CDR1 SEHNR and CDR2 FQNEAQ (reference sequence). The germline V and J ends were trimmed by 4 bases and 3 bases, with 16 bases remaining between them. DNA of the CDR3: TGTGCCAGCAGCTCGACGGTCAGGGGACTCTACAATGAGCAGTTCTTC. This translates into CASSSTVRGLYNEQFF.

The CDR3 loop reads CASSIVARGYGYTF. CDR3 nucleotides: TGTGCCAGTAGTATAGTGGCCAGGGGCTATGGCTACACCTTC. The chain carries TRBV19 and TRBJ1-2, with D perhaps matching TRBD1 (6 bases). The V gene's germline CDR1 is LNHDA and CDR2 SQIVND (reference sequence). V lost 1 base to trimming and J lost 4 bases, with 10 bases between them. The CDR3 totals 14 residues.

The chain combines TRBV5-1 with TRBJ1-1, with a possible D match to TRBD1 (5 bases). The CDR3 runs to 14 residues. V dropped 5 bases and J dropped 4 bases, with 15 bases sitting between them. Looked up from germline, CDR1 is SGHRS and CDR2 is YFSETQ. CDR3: CASRGPQDSTEAFF. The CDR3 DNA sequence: TGCGCCAGCAGGGGGCCACAGGATAGCACTGAAGCTTTCTTT.

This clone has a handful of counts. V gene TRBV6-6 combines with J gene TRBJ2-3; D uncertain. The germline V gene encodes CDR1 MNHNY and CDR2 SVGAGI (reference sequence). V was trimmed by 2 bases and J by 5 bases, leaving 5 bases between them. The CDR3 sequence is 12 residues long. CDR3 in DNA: TGTGCCAGCAGTTACGGGCGAGATACGCAGTATTTT. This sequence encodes CASSYGRDTQYF.

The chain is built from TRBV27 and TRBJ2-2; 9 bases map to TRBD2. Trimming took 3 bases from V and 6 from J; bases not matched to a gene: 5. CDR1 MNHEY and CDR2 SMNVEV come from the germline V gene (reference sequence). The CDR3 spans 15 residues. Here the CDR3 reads CASSLLAGKSGELFF. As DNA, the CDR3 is TGTGCCAGCAGTTTGCTAGCGGGGAAGTCCGGGGAGCTGTTTTTT.

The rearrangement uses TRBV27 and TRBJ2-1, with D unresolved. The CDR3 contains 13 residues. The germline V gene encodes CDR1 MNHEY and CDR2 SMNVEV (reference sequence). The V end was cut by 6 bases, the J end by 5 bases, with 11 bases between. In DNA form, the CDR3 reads TGTGCCAGCAGGGACCGACGGCACAATGAGCAGTTCTTC. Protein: CASRDRRHNEQFF.

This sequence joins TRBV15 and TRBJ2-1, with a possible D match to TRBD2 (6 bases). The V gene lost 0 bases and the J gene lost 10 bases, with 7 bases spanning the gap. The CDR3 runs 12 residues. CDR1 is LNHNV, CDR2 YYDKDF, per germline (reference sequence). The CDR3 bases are TGTGCCACCAGCAGAGACGGAGGGGAGCAGTTCTTC. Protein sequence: CATSRDGGEQFF.

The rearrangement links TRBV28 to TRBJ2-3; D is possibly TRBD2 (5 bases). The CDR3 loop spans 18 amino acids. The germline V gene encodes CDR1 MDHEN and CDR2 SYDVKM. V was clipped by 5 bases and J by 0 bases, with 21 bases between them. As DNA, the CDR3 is TGTGCCAGCAGTAGAGGACTGATCGGGGATGCTAGCACAGATACGCAGTATTTT. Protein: CASSRGLIGDASTDTQYF.

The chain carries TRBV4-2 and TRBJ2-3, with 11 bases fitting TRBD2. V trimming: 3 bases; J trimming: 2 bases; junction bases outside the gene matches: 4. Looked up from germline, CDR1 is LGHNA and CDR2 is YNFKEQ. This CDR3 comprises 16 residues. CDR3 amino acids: CASSQELAGDTDTQYF. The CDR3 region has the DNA TGTGCCAGCAGCCAGGAACTAGCGGGGGACACAGATACGCAGTATTTT.

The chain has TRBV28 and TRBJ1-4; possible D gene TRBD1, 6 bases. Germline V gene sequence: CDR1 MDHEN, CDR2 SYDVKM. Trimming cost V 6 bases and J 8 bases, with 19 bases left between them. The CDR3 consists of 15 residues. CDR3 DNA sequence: TGTGCCAGCAGACCACTACAGGGAAAGGGCGAAAAACTGTTTTTT. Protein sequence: CASRPLQGKGEKLFF.

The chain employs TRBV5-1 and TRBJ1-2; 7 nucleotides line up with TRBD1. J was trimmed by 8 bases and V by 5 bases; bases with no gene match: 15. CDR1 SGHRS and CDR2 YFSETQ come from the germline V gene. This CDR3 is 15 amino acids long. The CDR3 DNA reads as TGCGCCAGCAGTTACGGAAGGGACAGCACCGTCGGCTACACCTTC. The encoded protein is CASSYGRDSTVGYTF. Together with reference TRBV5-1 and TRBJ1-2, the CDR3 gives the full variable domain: KAGVTQTPRYLIKTRGQQVTLSCSPISGHRSVSWYQQTPGQGLQFLFEYFSETQRNKGNFPGRFSGRQFSNSRSEMNVSTLELGDSALYLCASSYGRDSTVGYTFGSGTRLTVV.

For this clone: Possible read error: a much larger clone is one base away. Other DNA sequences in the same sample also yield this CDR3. CDR3 sequence (DNA): TGTGCCAGCAGCTTAGGGGGGGCTGAAGCTTTCTTT. Translating it yields CASSLGGAEAFF. V gene TRBV7-9 combines with J gene TRBJ1-1; possible D gene TRBD1, 5 bases. Trimming pared 1 base from V and 6 bases from J, leaving 6 bases between. The CDR3 consists of 12 residues. Germline V gene data show CDR1 as SEHNR and CDR2 as FQNEAQ (reference sequence).

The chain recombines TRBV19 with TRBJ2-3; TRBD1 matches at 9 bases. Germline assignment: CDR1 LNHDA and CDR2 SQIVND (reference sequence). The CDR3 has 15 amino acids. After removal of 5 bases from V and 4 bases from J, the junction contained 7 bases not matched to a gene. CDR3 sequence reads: CASSGTGTPADTQYF. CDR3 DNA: TGTGCCAGTAGTGGGACAGGGACGCCAGCAGATACGCAGTATTTT. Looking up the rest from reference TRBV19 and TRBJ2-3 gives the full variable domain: DGGITQSPKYLFRKEGQNVTLSCEQNLNHDAMYWYRQDPGQGLRLIYYSQIVNDFQKGDIAEGYSVSREKKESFPLTVTSAQKNPTAFYLCASSGTGTPADTQYFGPGTRLTVL.